The present entry profiles one T cell receptor (beta chain) with its context. The antigen is undetermined. The CDR3 spans 13 residues. Germline V CDR1 and CDR2: KGHSH, LQKENI. Trimming pared 2 bases from V and 1 base from J, leaving 5 bases between. These data are taken from a study of CD8+ T cells in alopecia areata. Turning to the study itself: Administration of oral tofacitinib to treated patients was at 5 to 10 mg twice daily.

Points from the study as a whole: Higher clonality than in normal scalp was seen in lesional scalp, especially alopecia totalis/universalis. Scalp sequencing also captures normal skin's resident alphabeta T cells. Among patients, TCR sharing was less clear than in mice, a difference possibly due in part to HLA diversity in the patient population.

RNA was isolated and reverse transcribed to cDNA, the sequencing template. Libraries were prepared by immunoSEQ multiplex PCR; TCRdb keeps only in-frame clonotypes and omits some of them. The table shows some 130,000 clones, with around 58% occurring only once. The sequence derives from a human donor with alopecia areata. This chain connects TRBV18 to TRBJ2-5; D remains ambiguous. The sequencing here drew on CD4+ T cells sorted from blood, taken at week 0. The CDR3 protein is CASSPSIQETQYF. In DNA, the CDR3 is TGTGCCAGCTCACCATCTATCCAAGAGACCCAGTACTTC.